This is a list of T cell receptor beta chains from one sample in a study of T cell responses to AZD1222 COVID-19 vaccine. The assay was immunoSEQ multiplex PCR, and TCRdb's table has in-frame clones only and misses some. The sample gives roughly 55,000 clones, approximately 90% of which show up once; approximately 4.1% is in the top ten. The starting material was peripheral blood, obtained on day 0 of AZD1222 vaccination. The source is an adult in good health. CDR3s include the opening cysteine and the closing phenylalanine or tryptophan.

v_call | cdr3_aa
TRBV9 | CASSVDGGAVVKTQYF
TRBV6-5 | CASSGAWGPGNTIYF
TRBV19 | CASNPGTVSGNTIYF
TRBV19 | CASSLGNEQFF
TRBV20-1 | CSASETGNEKLFF
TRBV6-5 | CASSYSGTRYGYTF
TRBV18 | CASSSTADSYGYTF
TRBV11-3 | CASSPGTSEQETQYF
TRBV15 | CATSDDAAHTDTQYF
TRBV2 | CASGQMNTEAFF
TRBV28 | CASSSGQGAKNYGYTF
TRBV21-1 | CARGPGGECSYEQYF
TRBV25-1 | CASSEATGARTDTQYF
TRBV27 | CASSRTRTGRLSKQYF
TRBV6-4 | CASSGRSARSYNEQFF
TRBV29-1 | CSVAGGFLGNYGYTF
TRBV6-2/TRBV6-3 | CASSDRVGYEQYF
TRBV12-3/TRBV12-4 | CASSAGRTEAFF
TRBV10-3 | CAISDSGTGSNYGYTF
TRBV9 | CASSADRGAEAFF
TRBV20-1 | CSASPPNGTQYF
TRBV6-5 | CASRRYSSYNEQFF
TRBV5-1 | CASSWTERYNSPLHF
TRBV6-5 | CASSYSPSTDTQYF
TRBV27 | CASSFTGGANYGYTF
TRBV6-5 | CASSHSGEYTDTQYF
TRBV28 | CASSLRFRGLVAFF
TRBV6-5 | CASSQQGYRGYTF
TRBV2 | CASSGGQGYQPQHF
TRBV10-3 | CAIRQESGNQPQHF
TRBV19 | CASSSRTYERYF
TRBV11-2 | CASSLVLDTIYF
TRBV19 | CASSSVEGASEGF
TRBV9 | CASSAARQGSSGNTIYF
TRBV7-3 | CASSLSGGAGYTF
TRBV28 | CASSFLGPGGEQYF
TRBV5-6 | CASSLSGSSYNSPLHF
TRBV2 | CASSVGGNTEAFF
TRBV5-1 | CASSLGQGETQYF
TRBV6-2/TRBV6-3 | CASSYHTGGRTYEQYF
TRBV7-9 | CASSLGGGNEQYF